These T cell receptor beta chains were read from a single sample in a study of blood T cell repertoires in COVID-19. TCRdb's table, derived via immunoSEQ multiplex PCR, lists solely in-frame clones and lacks some. The data show about 670,000 clones, with just under 90% seen just once and roughly 0.26% held by the top ten. Sequenced: peripheral blood. The receptor set was obtained from a woman aged 18-30 years with acute or convalescent COVID-19. Both conserved end residues are part of each CDR3. Each record gives: clone size, CDR3 length, D gene, J gene, V gene, CDR3 DNA, CDR3 protein. D genes are given only for firm matches. Clone size is not always given. Where it is, it says once, few, many or a class for expanded clones.

- | 17 | TRBD1 | TRBJ2-2 | TRBV29-1 | TGCAGCGTTCCCAGAATGGGACAGGTCGCAGGCACCGGGGAGCTGTTTTTT | CSVPRMGQVAGTGELFF
- | 16 | - | TRBJ1-3 | TRBV19 | TGTGCCAGTAGTAGATCGGGACATAGCTCTGGAAACACCATATATTTT | CASSRSGHSSGNTIYF
- | 11 | - | TRBJ1-1 | TRBV12-3/TRBV12-4 | TGTGCCAGCAGTGGGCTCACTGAAGCTTTCTTT | CASSGLTEAFF
- | 17 | TRBD1 | TRBJ2-7 | TRBV5-1 | TGCGCCAGCAGCTTGGGACGGGACAGGGGGCAAATAAACGAGCAGTACTTC | CASSLGRDRGQINEQYF
once | 16 | - | TRBJ2-7 | TRBV7-8 | TGTGCCAGCAGCTATGCCAGGGTTTCGACCCCGTACGAGCAGTACTTC | CASSYARVSTPYEQYF
- | 15 | - | TRBJ1-2 | TRBV7-9 | TGTGCCAGCAGCTTAGCGTGGGAGGGAGGCTATGGCTACACCTTC | CASSLAWEGGYGYTF
- | 16 | TRBD1 | TRBJ1-2 | TRBV2 | TGTGCCAGCAGTGGTCCCGGGACAGGGGGCCCTTATGGCTACACCTTC | CASSGPGTGGPYGYTF
- | 13 | TRBD1 | TRBJ2-4 | TRBV6-5 | TGTGCCAGCAGGGCAGGGGGCGCATACATTCAGTACTTC | CASRAGGAYIQYF
- | 14 | - | TRBJ1-2 | TRBV4-3 | TGCGCCAGCAGCCAAGGGGCCAGAGACTATGGCTACACCTTC | CASSQGARDYGYTF
- | 16 | TRBD2 | TRBJ2-2 | TRBV7-2 | TGTGCCAGCAGTTCCGCGGGACTAGCGATTACCGGGGAGCTGTTTTTT | CASSSAGLAITGELFF